One and the same sample provided the 25 T cell receptor beta chains below, sequenced in a study of T cells in women clearing cervical HPV infection. Sequenced by immunoSEQ multiplex PCR; TCRdb stores in-frame clones only, minus some. This sample contains 30,000 or so clones. Sequenced material: blood buffy coat. The receptors originated from a woman between 18 and 69 years old with a cervical HPV16 infection that either progressed to CIN3+ or cleared (not recorded which).

A note on this clone: With the read ending 3 residues before the CDR3 end, the germline J gene is used to fill in that end. This sequence joins TRBV18 and TRBJ2-6, with TRBD1 as a possible D gene (6 bases). Germline V lookup: CDR1 KGHSH, CDR2 LQKENI. The CDR3 is made up of 18 amino acids. The V end lost 4 bases, the J end lost 1 base, and 17 bases lay between the germline ends. Here the CDR3 reads CASSQATGTISGANVLTF. Partial CDR3 DNA: TGTGCCAGCTCACAAGCGACAGGAACGATTTCTGGGGCCAACGTC.

In the case of this clone: The CDR3 extends 3 residues past the end of the read, so its final part is completed from the germline J gene. The chain carries TRBV20-1 and TRBJ1-5; 8 bases match TRBD1. The V and J ends lost 3 bases and 4 bases, in that order; junction bases with no gene match: 8. This CDR3 is built from 15 residues. Looked up from germline, CDR1 is DFQATT and CDR2 is SNEGSKA (reference sequence). The sequenced CDR3 bases are TGCAGTGCTAGGCTGTCCGGGACAGGTAATCAGCCC. Encoded protein: CSARLSGTGNQP. The full CDR3 sequence reads CSARLSGTGNQPQHF.

With respect to this clone: The read ends 3 residues shy of where the CDR3 ends; the end is completed using the germline J gene. The J gene is TRBJ2-7, the V gene TRBV24-1, with D possibly TRBD1 on 6 matching bases. Trimming removed 4 bases at V and 0 bases at J, with 15 bases between. Germline V lookup: CDR1 KGHDR, CDR2 SFDVKD. This CDR3 spans 16 amino acids. The CDR3 DNA, read in part, is TGTGCCACCAGTGAAAGTGGACAGCCGCACTCCTACGAG. Amino acid sequence: CATSESGQPHSYE. The whole CDR3 protein reads CATSESGQPHSYEQYF.

CDR3 sequence reads: CASSAPGTSGSTDTQYF. The CDR3 bases that were read are TGTGCCAGCAGTGCCCCCGGGACTAGCGGAAGCACAGATACG. The chain has TRBV25-1 and TRBJ2-3; TRBD2 aligns across 11 bases. The read ends 3 residues before the CDR3 terminus; that terminus is restored from the germline J gene. After removal of 4 bases from V and 0 bases from J, the junction contained 6 bases not matched to a gene. CDR3 size: 17 residues. Germline CDR1 and CDR2: MGHDK and SYGVNS.

Of note for this clone: The CDR3 end falls 3 residues outside the read, so it is completed with the germline J gene. The chain carries TRBV5-1 and TRBJ1-2; no clear D gene. This CDR3 spans 14 amino acids. V was cut by 4 bases and J by 6 bases, with 16 bases left in between. Germline loops: CDR1 SGHRS, CDR2 YFSETQ. CDR3 protein: CASSPGGESNGYTF. Partial CDR3 DNA: TGCGCCAGCAGCCCGGGCGGGGAATCGAATGGC.

Comments on this clone: The CDR3 end lies 3 residues beyond the end of the read and is filled in from the germline J gene. The gene calls are TRBV5-4 and TRBJ1-4; D is undetermined. Germline V gene data show CDR1 as SGHNT and CDR2 as YYREEE (reference sequence). The V end lost 1 base, the J end lost 4 bases, and 11 bases lay between the germline ends. The CDR3 totals 15 residues. CDR3 DNA, as far as it was read: TGTGCCAGCAGCTTGTTCGGGGAGATTAATGAAAAA. Translated: CASSLFGEINEK. The CDR3, in full, reads CASSLFGEINEKLFF.

In regard to this clone: The read comes to an end 3 residues before the CDR3 does, leaving the germline J gene to fill in the end. Other DNA sequences in this specimen translate into the identical CDR3. The chain couples TRBV18 to TRBJ2-7; 7 bases map to TRBD1. The germline V gene has CDR1 KGHSH and CDR2 LQKENI. The V gene end was trimmed by 6 bases and the J gene end by 5 bases; junction bases not matched to a gene: 13. The CDR3 contains 15 residues. Partial CDR3 DNA: TGTGCCAGCTCCCCCCTATCGGGACAGTATAACGAG. Translating gives CASSPLSGQYNE. The CDR3, in full, reads CASSPLSGQYNEQYF.

CDR3 bases read: TGTGCCAGCAGTGAGACGAGCGGGGGGGGCACAGATACG. It specifies CASSETSGGGTDT. The complete CDR3 sequence is CASSETSGGGTDTQYF. The chain employs TRBV6-4 and TRBJ2-3; 10 bases line up with TRBD2. The read is 3 residues too short to cover the CDR3 end, so that end is filled in from the germline J gene. Germline CDR1 and CDR2: MRHNA and SNTAGT. This CDR3 has 16 amino acids. The trim removed 3 bases at V and 1 base at J, leaving 4 bases unmatched.

Concerning this clone: The read ends 3 residues early relative to the CDR3; the germline J gene fills the gap. The chain employs TRBV7-2 and TRBJ2-1; D gene unclear. This CDR3 contains 13 residues. Germline CDR1 is SGHTA and CDR2 is FQGNSA. V was pared by 0 bases and J by 4 bases, with 4 bases between. The CDR3 loop reads CASSLALYNEQFF. CDR3 DNA (partial): TGTGCCAGCAGCTTAGCACTGTACAATGAG.

Notes on this clone: From the germline J gene comes the end of the CDR3, since the read stops 3 residues before it. This chain connects TRBV19 to TRBJ2-5; 9 bases are shared with TRBD2. Unmatched junction bases numbered 14, after V lost 5 bases and J lost 4 bases. The CDR3 covers 17 residues. Germline loops: CDR1 LNHDA, CDR2 SQIVND (reference sequence). The part of the CDR3 DNA that was read is TGTGCCAGTAGTTTGGGGGTTACAGCGGGGGGAGGAGAGACC. It encodes CASSLGVTAGGGET. The whole CDR3 sequence is CASSLGVTAGGGETQYF. Full variable domain (remainder filled in from reference TRBV19 and TRBJ2-5): DGGITQSPKYLFRKEGQNVTLSCEQNLNHDAMYWYRQDPGQGLRLIYYSQIVNDFQKGDIAEGYSVSREKKESFPLTVTSAQKNPTAFYLCASSLGVTAGGGETQYFGPGTRLLVL.

In the case of this clone: The read gets to within 3 residues of the CDR3 end, and the germline J gene fills in the rest. V usage is TRBV30 and J usage is TRBJ1-5, with 9 nucleotides matching TRBD1. Germline CDR1 GTSNPN, CDR2 SVGIG (reference sequence). V shed 1 base, J shed 6 bases, and the junction held 7 bases outside the gene matches. There are 15 residues in the CDR3. The CDR3 spells CAWSEGTGWGQPQHF. The DNA read from the CDR3 is TGTGCCTGGAGTGAGGGGACAGGGTGGGGTCAGCCC.

As concerns this clone: The read stops 3 residues short of the end of the CDR3; the missing end is completed from the germline J gene. This rearrangement joins TRBV2 to TRBJ2-7; the D gene could be TRBD1 or TRBD2 (7 bases each). The CDR3 is made up of 13 amino acids. CDR1 is SNHLY, CDR2 FYNNEI, per germline. Trimming took off 7 bases at V and 3 bases at J, with 13 bases between the two ends. The DNA read from the CDR3 is TGTGCCAGCACAGCGGGACAGAACTACGAG. Protein sequence: CASTAGQNYE. The CDR3 in its entirety is CASTAGQNYEQYF.

Concerning this clone: The read terminates 3 residues before the CDR3 end, so the remaining end is supplied by the germline J gene. The V and J genes are TRBV7-6 and TRBJ1-3; TRBD1 agrees at 8 bases. The CDR3 is made up of 16 amino acids. Germline CDR1 SGHVS, CDR2 FNYEAQ. Trimming removed 5 bases from V and 0 bases from J; junction bases left unmatched: 6. The CDR3 bases that were read are TGTGCCAGCAGCCTAGAGGGACAGGACTCTGGAAACACC. Translation: CASSLEGQDSGNT. The CDR3 in its entirety is CASSLEGQDSGNTIYF.

Comment on this clone: The read stops 3 residues short of the end of the CDR3; the missing end is completed from the germline J gene. The chain is built from TRBV2 and TRBJ1-1; no clear D. CDR1 is SNHLY, CDR2 FYNNEI, per germline. This CDR3 contains 10 residues. Partial CDR3 DNA: TGTGCCAGCAGTGCGGTGGAA. This codes for CASSAVE. The CDR3, in full, reads CASSAVEAFF.

The CDR3 sequence is CATSGSLGSSDEQYF. The CDR3 DNA, read in part, is TGTGCCACCAGTGGGAGTTTGGGGAGTAGCGACGAG. The chain joins TRBV24-1 to TRBJ2-7; possibly TRBD2 for D (5 bases). The read halts 3 residues ahead of the CDR3 end, with the missing end drawn from the germline J gene. The V and J ends lost 5 bases and 5 bases respectively, with 18 bases between them. CDR1 is KGHDR and CDR2 is SFDVKD in the germline V gene. The length of the CDR3 is 15 residues.

With respect to this clone: The read comes to an end 3 residues before the CDR3 does, leaving the germline J gene to fill in the end. The genes are TRBV6-4 and TRBJ2-1; 7 bases match TRBD1. This CDR3 contains 13 residues. CDR1 is MRHNA, CDR2 SNTAGT, per germline. V lost 5 bases, J lost 4 bases, and 2 bases stayed unmatched. The covered CDR3 bases are TGTGCCAGCAGTCCGGACAGGTACAATGAG. This translates into CASSPDRYNE. The whole CDR3 reads CASSPDRYNEQFF.

Notes on this clone: Sequencing ends 3 residues short of the CDR3 end; the germline J gene provides the rest. V usage is TRBV7-9 and J usage is TRBJ1-6; the D is unclear. Per the germline V gene, CDR1 is SEHNR and CDR2 is FQNEAQ (reference sequence). CDR3 length: 15 residues. Trimming took 6 bases from V and 7 from J, leaving 16 bases between them. CDR3 amino acids: CASRYQSAGNSPLHF. Incomplete CDR3 DNA: TGTGCCAGCAGATACCAAAGTGCGGGGAATTCACCC.

Comment on this clone: The sequence runs out 3 residues before the end of the CDR3; the remainder is reconstructed from the germline J gene. V gene TRBV10-1 combines with J gene TRBJ1-1, with 7 bases lining up with TRBD1. V shed 3 bases, J shed 5 bases, and the junction held 6 bases outside the gene matches. This CDR3 comprises 14 residues. Germline lookup yields CDR1 WNHNN and CDR2 SYGVQD (reference sequence). The CDR3 protein is CASSEYRGVTEAFF. The covered CDR3 bases are TGCGCCAGCAGTGAATACAGGGGTGTTACTGAA.

Note on this clone: The read is 3 residues too short to cover the CDR3 end, so that end is filled in from the germline J gene. The rearrangement links TRBV12-3 or TRBV12-4 to TRBJ1-4; 8 nucleotides match TRBD1. This CDR3 has 15 residues. V trimming: 6 bases; J trimming: 6 bases; junction bases outside the gene matches: 9. The CDR3 bases that were read are TGTGCCAGCAGGGATCAGACAGGGGAAGATGAAAAA. Residues: CASRDQTGEDEK. The CDR3 as a whole reads CASRDQTGEDEKLFF.

On this clone itself: The read is 3 residues too short to cover the CDR3 end, so that end is filled in from the germline J gene. This chain joins TRBV29-1 and TRBJ2-3; TRBD2 agrees at 8 bases. This CDR3 is built from 15 residues. Germline values: CDR1 SQVTM, CDR2 ANQGSEA. Germline trimming cut 4 bases from V and 8 bases from J; bases unmatched to any gene: 14. CDR3 DNA (partial): TGCAGCGTTGGTACTAGCGGAAGGGAGCGGGGTACG. Translation gives CSVGTSGRERGT. The full CDR3 is CSVGTSGRERGTQYF.

The CDR3 here is CASSPRPSGGAGGTDTQYF. The sequenced part of the CDR3 DNA is TGTGCCAGCTCACCGCGCCCTAGCGGGGGGGCCGGAGGCACAGATACG. This rearrangement joins TRBV18 to TRBJ2-3, with 12 bases aligning to TRBD2. Read coverage stops 3 residues before the CDR3 terminus; the germline J gene supplies the remainder. J lost 1 base, V lost 3 bases, and 11 bases had no gene match. Germline V gene data show CDR1 as KGHSH and CDR2 as LQKENI. The CDR3 sequence is 19 residues long.

In the case of this clone: The observed sequence ends 3 residues before the CDR3 terminus, with the missing tail filled in from the germline J gene. This rearrangement joins TRBV12-3 or TRBV12-4 to TRBJ2-7, with a possible D match to TRBD2 (5 bases). V lost 3 bases and J 3 bases, leaving 18 bases between the germline ends. The CDR3 loop spans 16 amino acids. The CDR3 bases that were read are TGTGCCAGCAGTTTGTCGACGGCGGGTCCCCGCTACGAG. Protein sequence: CASSLSTAGPRYE. In full, the CDR3 reads CASSLSTAGPRYEQYF.

Concerning this clone: Sequencing ends 3 residues short of the CDR3 end; the germline J gene provides the rest. This chain connects TRBV11-3 to TRBJ2-3; possible D gene TRBD2, 5 bases. V gave up 2 bases and J gave up 5 bases, with 11 bases separating them. The CDR3 consists of 14 residues. CDR1 and CDR2 from the germline V gene are SGHNT and YENEEA. The DNA read from the CDR3 is TGTGCCAGCAGCTTACAGGCGGCGGGAGATACG. Its protein product is CASSLQAAGDT. The CDR3, in full, reads CASSLQAAGDTQYF.

Comment on this clone: The CDR3 end is not reached by the read, which stops 3 residues before it; the germline J gene fills it in. V usage is TRBV4-1 and J usage is TRBJ2-3; 7 nucleotides match TRBD1. Germline V gene lookup returns CDR1 MGHRA and CDR2 YSYEKL. With V trimmed by 1 base and J by 2 bases, 6 bases remained unmatched. This CDR3 comprises 16 residues. Here the CDR3 reads CASSQGEGANTDTQYF. The CDR3 DNA, read in part, is TGCGCCAGCAGCCAAGGTGAGGGGGCGAACACAGATACG.

On this clone itself: The read gets to within 3 residues of the CDR3 end, and the germline J gene fills in the rest. This sequence joins TRBV29-1 and TRBJ1-1; the D gene is possibly TRBD1 (5 bases). The ends were cut back, 0 bases at V and 4 bases at J, with 12 bases in the middle. The CDR3 is 14 amino acids. The germline V gene encodes CDR1 SQVTM and CDR2 ANQGSEA. The CDR3 region is CSVEDRGSGTEAFF. CDR3 bases read: TGCAGCGTTGAAGATCGGGGGTCAGGCACTGAA.